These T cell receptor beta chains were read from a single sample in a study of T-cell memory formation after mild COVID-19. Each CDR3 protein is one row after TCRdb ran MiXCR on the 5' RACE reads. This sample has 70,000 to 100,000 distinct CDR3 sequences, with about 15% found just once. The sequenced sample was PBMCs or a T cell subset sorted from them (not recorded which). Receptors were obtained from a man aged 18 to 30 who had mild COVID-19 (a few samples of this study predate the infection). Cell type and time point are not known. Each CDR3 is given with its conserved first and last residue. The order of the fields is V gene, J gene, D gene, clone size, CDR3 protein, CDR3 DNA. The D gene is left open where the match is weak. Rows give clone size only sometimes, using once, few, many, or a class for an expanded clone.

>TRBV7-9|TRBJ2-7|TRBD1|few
CASSLGQGADEQYF
TGTGCCAGCAGCTTAGGACAGGGTGCCGACGAGCAGTACTTC
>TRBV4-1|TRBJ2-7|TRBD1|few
CASSQQRGQGHYEQYF
TGCGCCAGCAGCCAGCAAAGGGGGCAAGGACATTACGAGCAGTACTTC
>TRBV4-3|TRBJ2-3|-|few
CASALSVSDTQYF
TGCGCCAGCGCACTATCTGTGTCAGATACGCAGTATTTT
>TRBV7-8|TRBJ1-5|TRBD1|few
CASSPGQGVQPQHF
TGTGCCAGCAGCCCGGGACAGGGGGTCCAGCCCCAGCATTTT
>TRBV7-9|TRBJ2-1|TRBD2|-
CASSLRLALYNEQFF
TGTGCCAGCAGCTTAAGACTAGCGTTATACAATGAGCAGTTCTTC
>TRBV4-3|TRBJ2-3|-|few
CASSQEWLPGVSTQYF
TGCGCCAGCAGCCAAGAATGGCTCCCTGGCGTGTCTACGCAGTATTTT
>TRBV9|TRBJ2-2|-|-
CASSAMGGPTGELFF
TGTGCCAGCAGCGCGATGGGGGGCCCCACCGGGGAGCTGTTTTTT
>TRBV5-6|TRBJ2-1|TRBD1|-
CASSLVQGANEQFF
TGTGCCAGCAGCTTGGTGCAGGGGGCGAATGAGCAGTTCTTC
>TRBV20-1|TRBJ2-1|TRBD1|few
CSAGTGDGYEQFF
TGCAGTGCGGGGACAGGGGATGGGTATGAGCAGTTCTTC
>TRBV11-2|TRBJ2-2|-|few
CASSLVGELFF
TGTGCCAGCAGCTTAGTCGGGGAGCTGTTTTTT
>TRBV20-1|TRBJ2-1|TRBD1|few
CSARDLGTGLDVQFF
TGCAGTGCTAGAGATTTGGGGACAGGTCTTGACGTGCAGTTCTTC
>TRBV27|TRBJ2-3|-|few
CASSTLQGKTDTQYF
TGTGCCAGCAGTACCCTACAGGGTAAAACAGATACGCAGTATTTT
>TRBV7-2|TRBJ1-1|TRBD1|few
CASSLVGQGSTEAFF
TGTGCCAGCAGCCTAGTTGGACAGGGGTCCACTGAAGCTTTCTTT
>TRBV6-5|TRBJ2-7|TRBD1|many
CASVGTGAYEQYF
TGTGCCAGCGTGGGGACAGGGGCCTACGAGCAGTACTTC
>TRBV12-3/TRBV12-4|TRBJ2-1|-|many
CASSFMYEQFF
TGTGCCAGCAGTTTTATGTACGAGCAGTTCTTC
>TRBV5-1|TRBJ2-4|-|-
CASSLTGQLRDIQYF
TGCGCCAGCAGCTTGACCGGACAGCTCCGAGACATTCAGTACTTC
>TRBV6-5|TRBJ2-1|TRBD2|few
CASSLLWLAGHSGNEQFF
TGTGCCAGCAGCCTCCTATGGCTAGCGGGGCACTCGGGGAATGAGCAGTTCTTC
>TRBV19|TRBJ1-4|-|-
CASGRTPTNEKLFF
TGTGCCAGTGGTAGGACGCCAACTAATGAAAAACTGTTTTTT
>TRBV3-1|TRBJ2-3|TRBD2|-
CASSQVRGETDTQYF
TGTGCCAGCAGCCAAGTTCGGGGGGAGACAGATACGCAGTATTTT
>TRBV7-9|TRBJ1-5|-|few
CASSLEPQHF
TGTGCCAGCAGCTTAGAGCCCCAGCATTTT
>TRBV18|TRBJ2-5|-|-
CASSTFQGEVDSETQYF
TGTGCCAGCTCAACTTTTCAGGGGGAGGTGGATTCTGAGACCCAGTACTTC
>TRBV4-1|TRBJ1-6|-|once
CASSQEYSPLHF
TGCGCCAGCAGCCAAGAATACTCACCCCTCCACTTT
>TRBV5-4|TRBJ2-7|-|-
CASSSGGGTPYEQYF
TGTGCCAGCAGCTCAGGGGGGGGTACCCCTTACGAGCAGTACTTC
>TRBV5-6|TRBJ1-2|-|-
CASSLFGYFDYTF
TGTGCCAGCAGCTTGTTCGGATACTTTGACTACACCTTC
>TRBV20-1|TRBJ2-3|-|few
CSADMGSGDTQYF
TGCAGTGCTGATATGGGGAGTGGAGATACGCAGTATTTT
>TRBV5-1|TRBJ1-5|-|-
CASTTGPPGRSNQPQHF
TGCGCCAGCACTACCGGGCCCCCCGGGAGGAGCAATCAGCCCCAGCATTTT
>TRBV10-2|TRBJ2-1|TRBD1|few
CASSAPGQGYNEQFF
TGCGCCAGCAGTGCCCCGGGACAGGGCTACAATGAGCAGTTCTTC
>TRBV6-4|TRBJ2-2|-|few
CASSETSTGELFF
TGTGCCAGCAGTGAGACTAGCACCGGGGAGCTGTTTTTT
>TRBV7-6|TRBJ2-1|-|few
CASSLGQWSSYNEQFF
TGTGCCAGCAGCTTAGGACAGTGGAGCTCCTACAATGAGCAGTTCTTC
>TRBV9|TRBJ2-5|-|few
CASSAGTQETQYF
TGTGCCAGCAGCGCCGGGACTCAAGAGACCCAGTACTTC
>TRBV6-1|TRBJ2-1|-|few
CASGVRDNEQFF
TGTGCCAGCGGCGTTAGGGACAATGAGCAGTTCTTC
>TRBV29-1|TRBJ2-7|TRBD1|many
CSVSGQGYEQYF
TGCAGCGTCAGTGGACAGGGATACGAGCAGTACTTC
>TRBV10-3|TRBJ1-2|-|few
CAIGYLVAGSGYTF
TGTGCCATCGGTTACCTTGTGGCAGGGAGTGGCTACACCTTC
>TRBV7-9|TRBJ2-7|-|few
CASRSGAAPTEQYF
TGTGCCAGCAGATCGGGGGCAGCTCCTACTGAGCAGTACTTC
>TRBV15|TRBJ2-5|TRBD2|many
CATSRGRGGQETQYF
TGTGCCACCAGCAGAGGACGGGGGGGGCAAGAGACCCAGTACTTC
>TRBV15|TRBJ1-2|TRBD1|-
CATSSRTGTYGYTF
TGTGCCACCAGCAGCCGGACAGGGACATATGGCTACACCTTC
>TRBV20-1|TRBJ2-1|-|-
CSARESNEQFF
TGCAGTGCTAGGGAGAGCAATGAGCAGTTCTTC
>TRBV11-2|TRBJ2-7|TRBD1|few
CASGGTGTYEQYF
TGTGCCAGCGGCGGGACAGGGACCTACGAGCAGTACTTC
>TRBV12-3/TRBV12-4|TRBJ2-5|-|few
CASSFGGLGAQYF
TGTGCCAGCAGTTTCGGCGGCCTCGGGGCCCAGTACTTC
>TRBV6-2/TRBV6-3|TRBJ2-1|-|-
CASSPGGYNEQFF
TGTGCCAGCAGCCCCGGGGGCTACAATGAGCAGTTCTTC
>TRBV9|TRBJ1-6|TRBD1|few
CASSARQGNSPLHF
TGTGCCAGCAGCGCGAGACAGGGAAATTCACCCCTCCACTTT